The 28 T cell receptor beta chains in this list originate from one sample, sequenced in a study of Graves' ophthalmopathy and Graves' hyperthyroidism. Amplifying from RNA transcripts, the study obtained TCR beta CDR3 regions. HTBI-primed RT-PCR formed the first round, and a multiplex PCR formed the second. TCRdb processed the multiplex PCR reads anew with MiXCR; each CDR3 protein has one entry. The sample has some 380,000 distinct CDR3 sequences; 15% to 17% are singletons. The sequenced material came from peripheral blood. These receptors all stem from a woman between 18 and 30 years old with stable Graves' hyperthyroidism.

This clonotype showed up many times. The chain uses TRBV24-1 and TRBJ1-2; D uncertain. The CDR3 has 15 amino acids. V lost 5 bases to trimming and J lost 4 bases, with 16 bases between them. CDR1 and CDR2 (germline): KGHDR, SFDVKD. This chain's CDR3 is CATSGPGYYGYGYTF. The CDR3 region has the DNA TGTGCCACCAGTGGACCAGGATATTATGGCTATGGCTACACCTTC.

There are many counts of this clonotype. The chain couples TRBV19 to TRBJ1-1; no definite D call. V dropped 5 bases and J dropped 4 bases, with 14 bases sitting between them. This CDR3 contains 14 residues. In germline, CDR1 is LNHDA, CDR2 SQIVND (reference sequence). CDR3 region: CASSPVVSGTEAFF. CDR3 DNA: TGTGCCAGTAGTCCCGTTGTAAGTGGCACTGAAGCTTTCTTT.

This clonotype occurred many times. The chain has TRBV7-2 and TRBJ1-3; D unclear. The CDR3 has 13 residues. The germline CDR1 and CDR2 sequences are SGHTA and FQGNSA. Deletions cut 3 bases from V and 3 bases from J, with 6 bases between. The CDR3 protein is CASSFGSGNTIYF. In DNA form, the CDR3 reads TGTGCCAGCAGCTTCGGGAGTGGAAACACCATATATTTT.

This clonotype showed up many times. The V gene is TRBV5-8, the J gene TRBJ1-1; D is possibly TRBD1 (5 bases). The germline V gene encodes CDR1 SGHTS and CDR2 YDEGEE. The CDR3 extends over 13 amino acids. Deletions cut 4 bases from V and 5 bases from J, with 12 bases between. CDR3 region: CASSRQQRTEAFF. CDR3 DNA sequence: TGTGCCAGCAGCCGACAGCAAAGGACTGAAGCTTTCTTT.

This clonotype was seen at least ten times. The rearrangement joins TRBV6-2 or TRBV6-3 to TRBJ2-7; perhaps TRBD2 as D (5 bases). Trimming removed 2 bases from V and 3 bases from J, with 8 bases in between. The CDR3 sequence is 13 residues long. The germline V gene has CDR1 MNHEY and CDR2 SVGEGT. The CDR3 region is CASSYGLFYEQYF. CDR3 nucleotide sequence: TGTGCCAGCAGTTACGGACTCTTCTACGAGCAGTACTTC.

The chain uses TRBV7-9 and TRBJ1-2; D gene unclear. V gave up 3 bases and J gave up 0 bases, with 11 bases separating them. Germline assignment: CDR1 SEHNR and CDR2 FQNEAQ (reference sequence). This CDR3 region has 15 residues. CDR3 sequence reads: CASSFTLTTNYGYTF. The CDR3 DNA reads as TGTGCCAGCAGCTTTACTCTGACAACTAACTATGGCTACACCTTC.

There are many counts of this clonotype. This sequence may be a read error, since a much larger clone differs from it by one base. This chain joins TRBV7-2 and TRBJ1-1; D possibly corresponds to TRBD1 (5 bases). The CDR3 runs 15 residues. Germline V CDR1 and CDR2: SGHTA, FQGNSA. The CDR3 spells CASSPWGRTNTETFF. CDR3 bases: TGTGCCAGCAGCCCGTGGGGACGGACGAACACTGAAACTTTCTTT.

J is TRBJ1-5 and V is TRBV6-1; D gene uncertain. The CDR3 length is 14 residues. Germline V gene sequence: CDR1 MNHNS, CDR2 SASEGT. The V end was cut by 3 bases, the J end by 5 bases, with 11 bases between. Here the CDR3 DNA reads TGTGCCAGCAGTGATTCCACGGATTATCAGCCCCAGCATTTT. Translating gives CASSDSTDYQPQHF.

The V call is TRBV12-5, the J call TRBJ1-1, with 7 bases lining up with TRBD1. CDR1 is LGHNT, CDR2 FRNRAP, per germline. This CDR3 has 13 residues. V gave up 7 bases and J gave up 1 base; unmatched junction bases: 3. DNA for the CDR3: TGTGCTAGTGTCCAGGGGGGGAACACTGAAGCTTTCTTT. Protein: CASVQGGNTEAFF.

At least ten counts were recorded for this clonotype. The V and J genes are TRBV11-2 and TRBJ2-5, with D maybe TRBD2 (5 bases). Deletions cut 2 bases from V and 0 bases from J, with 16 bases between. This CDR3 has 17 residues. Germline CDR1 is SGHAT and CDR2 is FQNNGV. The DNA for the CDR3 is TGTGCCAGCAGCTTACCAGCCTCGAGGGATCACCAAGAGACCCAGTACTTC. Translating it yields CASSLPASRDHQETQYF.

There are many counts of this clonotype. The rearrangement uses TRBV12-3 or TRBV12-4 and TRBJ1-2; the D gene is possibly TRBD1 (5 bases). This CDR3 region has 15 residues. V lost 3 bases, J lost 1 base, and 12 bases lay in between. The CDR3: CASSFNRDVNYGYTF. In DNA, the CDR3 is TGTGCCAGCAGTTTCAATCGGGACGTTAACTATGGCTACACCTTC.

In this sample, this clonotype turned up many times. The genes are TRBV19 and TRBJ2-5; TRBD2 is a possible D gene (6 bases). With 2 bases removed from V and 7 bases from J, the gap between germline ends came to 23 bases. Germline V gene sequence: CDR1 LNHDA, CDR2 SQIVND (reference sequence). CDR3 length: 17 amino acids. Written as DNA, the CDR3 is TGTGCCAGTAGTATATTCCCTTCCGGGCCACGGGGGACGACCCAGTACTTC. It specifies CASSIFPSGPRGTTQYF. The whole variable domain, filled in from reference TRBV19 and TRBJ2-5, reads DGGITQSPKYLFRKEGQNVTLSCEQNLNHDAMYWYRQDPGQGLRLIYYSQIVNDFQKGDIAEGYSVSREKKESFPLTVTSAQKNPTAFYLCASSIFPSGPRGTTQYFGPGTRLLVL.

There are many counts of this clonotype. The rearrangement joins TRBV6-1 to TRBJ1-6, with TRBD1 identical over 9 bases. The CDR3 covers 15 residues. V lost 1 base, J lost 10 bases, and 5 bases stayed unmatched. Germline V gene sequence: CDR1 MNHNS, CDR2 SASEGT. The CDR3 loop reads CASSEEGTGSSPLHF. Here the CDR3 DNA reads TGTGCCAGCAGTGAAGAAGGGACAGGGAGCTCACCCCTCCACTTT.

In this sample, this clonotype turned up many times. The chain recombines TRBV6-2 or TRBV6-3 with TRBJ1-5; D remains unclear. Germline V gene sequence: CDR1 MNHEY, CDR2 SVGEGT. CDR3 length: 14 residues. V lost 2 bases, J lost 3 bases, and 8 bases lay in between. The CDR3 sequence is CASSYVQTNQPQHF. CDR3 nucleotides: TGTGCCAGCAGTTACGTTCAGACCAATCAGCCCCAGCATTTT.

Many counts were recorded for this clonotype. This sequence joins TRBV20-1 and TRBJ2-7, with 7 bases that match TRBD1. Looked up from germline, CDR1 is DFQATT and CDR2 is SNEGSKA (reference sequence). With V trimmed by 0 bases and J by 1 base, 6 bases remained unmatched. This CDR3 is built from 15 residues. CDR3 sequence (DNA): TGCAGTGCTAGAGATGGGACAGCCTGGTCCTACGAGCAGTACTTC. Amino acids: CSARDGTAWSYEQYF.

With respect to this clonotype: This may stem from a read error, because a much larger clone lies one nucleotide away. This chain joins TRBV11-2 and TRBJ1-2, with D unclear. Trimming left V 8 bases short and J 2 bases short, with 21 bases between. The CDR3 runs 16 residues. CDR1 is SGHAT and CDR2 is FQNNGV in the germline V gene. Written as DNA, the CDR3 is TGTGCCAGCCGCATTCTTCCCGGGCTGACCAACTATGGCTACACCTTC. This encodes CASRILPGLTNYGYTF.

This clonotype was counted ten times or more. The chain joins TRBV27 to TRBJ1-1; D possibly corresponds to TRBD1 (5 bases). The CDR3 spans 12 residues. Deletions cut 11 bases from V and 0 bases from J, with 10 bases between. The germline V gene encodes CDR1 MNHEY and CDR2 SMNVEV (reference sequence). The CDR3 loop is CAAGRMNTEAFF. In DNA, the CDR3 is TGTGCCGCAGGGCGGATGAACACTGAAGCTTTCTTT.

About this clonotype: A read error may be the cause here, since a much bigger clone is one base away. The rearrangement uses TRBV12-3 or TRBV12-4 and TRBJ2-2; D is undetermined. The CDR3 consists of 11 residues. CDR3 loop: CVSSPIGELFF. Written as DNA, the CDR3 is TGTGTCAGCAGCCCAATCGGGGAGCTGTTTTTT.

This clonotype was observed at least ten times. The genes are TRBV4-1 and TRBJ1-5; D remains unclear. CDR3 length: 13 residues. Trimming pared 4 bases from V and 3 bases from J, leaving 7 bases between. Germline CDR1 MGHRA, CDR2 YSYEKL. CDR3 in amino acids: CASSLVPNQPQHF. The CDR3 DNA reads TGCGCCAGCAGCCTCGTTCCCAATCAGCCCCAGCATTTT.

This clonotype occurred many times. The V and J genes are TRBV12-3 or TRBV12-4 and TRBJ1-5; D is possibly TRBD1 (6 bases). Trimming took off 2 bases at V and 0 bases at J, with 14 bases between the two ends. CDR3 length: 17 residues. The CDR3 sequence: CASSLKGGPYSNQPQHF. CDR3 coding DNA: TGTGCCAGCAGTTTAAAAGGGGGGCCTTATAGCAATCAGCCCCAGCATTTT.

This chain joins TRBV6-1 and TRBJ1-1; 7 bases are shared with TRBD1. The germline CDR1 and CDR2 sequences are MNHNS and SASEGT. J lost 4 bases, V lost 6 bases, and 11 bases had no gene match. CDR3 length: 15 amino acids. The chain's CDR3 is CASSQPRQGGTEAFF. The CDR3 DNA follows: TGTGCCAGCAGCCAACCAAGGCAGGGGGGCACTGAAGCTTTCTTT.

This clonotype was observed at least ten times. Written as DNA, the CDR3 is TGTGCCAGTTCGGACAGAGCTCTTCAGCCCCAGCATTTT. It encodes CASSDRALQPQHF. The V and J genes are TRBV19 and TRBJ1-5; a weak D match, TRBD1 (6 bases). V lost 8 bases and J lost 6, with 14 bases in between. Looked up from germline, CDR1 is LNHDA and CDR2 is SQIVND (reference sequence). The CDR3 runs 13 residues.

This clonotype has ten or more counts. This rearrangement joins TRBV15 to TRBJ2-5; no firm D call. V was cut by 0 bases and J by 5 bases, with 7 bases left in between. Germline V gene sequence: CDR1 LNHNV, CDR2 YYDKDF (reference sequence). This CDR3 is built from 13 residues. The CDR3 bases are TGTGCCACCAGCAGAGAAGGGCGGGAGACCCAGTACTTC. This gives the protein CATSREGRETQYF.

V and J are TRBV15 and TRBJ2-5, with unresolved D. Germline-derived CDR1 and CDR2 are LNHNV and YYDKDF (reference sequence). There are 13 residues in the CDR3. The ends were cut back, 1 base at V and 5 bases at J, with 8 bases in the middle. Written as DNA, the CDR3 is TGTGCCACCAGCAGAGGGGTCGGGGAGACCCAGTACTTC. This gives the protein CATSRGVGETQYF.

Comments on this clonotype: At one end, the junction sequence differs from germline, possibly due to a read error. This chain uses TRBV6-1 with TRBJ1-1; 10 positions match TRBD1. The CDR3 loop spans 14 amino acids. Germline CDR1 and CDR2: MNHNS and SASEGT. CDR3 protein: CATSKTGGAAEAFF. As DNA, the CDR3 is TGTGCCACCAGTAAGACAGGGGGCGCGGCTGAAGCTTTCTTT.

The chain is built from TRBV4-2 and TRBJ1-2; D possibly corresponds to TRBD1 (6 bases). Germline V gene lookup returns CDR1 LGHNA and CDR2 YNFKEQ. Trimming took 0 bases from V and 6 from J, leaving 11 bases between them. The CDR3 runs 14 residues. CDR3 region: CASSQEGARDGYTF. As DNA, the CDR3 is TGTGCCAGCAGCCAAGAGGGGGCCCGGGATGGCTACACCTTC.

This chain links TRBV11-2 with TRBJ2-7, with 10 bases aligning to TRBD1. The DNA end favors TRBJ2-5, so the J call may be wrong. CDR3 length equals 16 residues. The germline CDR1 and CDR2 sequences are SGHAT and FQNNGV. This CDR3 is CASSIRRTGGQETQYF. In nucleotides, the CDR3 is TGTGCCAGCAGCATAAGACGGACAGGGGGACAAGAGACCCAGTACTTC.

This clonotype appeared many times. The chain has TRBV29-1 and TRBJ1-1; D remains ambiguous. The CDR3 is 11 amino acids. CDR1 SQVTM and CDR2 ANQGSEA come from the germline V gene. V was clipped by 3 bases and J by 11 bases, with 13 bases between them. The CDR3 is CSVETALRAFF. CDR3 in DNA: TGCAGCGTTGAGACGGCCCTAAGGGCTTTCTTT.